Following are 5 T cell receptor beta chains from one sample sequenced in a study of blood T cells in healthy people across ages. With a J-beta primer mix and a sample-barcoded 5' primer, a second PCR ran about 7 to 12 cycles. TCRdb ran MiXCR on the 5' RACE reads and lists one entry per CDR3 protein. Among about 2 million distinct CDR3 sequences, less than 50% were seen once, and the ten largest hold over 2%. Sequencing was performed on blood. The source of these receptors is a middle-aged woman in good health.

V gene TRBV7-9 combines with J gene TRBJ2-2; 9 nucleotides agree with TRBD1. Germline V lookup: CDR1 SEHNR, CDR2 FQNEAQ (reference sequence). Losses at the gene ends were 5 bases for V and 5 bases for J; bases not matched to a gene: 9. The CDR3 runs to 16 residues. This chain's CDR3 is CASSPGQGLPTGELFF. CDR3 in DNA: TGTGCCAGCAGCCCAGGACAGGGGCTACCGACCGGGGAGCTGTTTTTT.

This clonotype was detected many times. The chain uses TRBV4-3 and TRBJ2-7; D unclear. The CDR3 length is 14 residues. Germline lookup yields CDR1 LGHNA and CDR2 YSLEER. The ends were cut back, 0 bases at V and 6 bases at J, with 12 bases in the middle. This CDR3 is CASSQEWTSGEQYF. Written as DNA, the CDR3 is TGCGCCAGCAGCCAAGAATGGACGTCGGGCGAGCAGTACTTC.

The CDR3 DNA sequence: TGCAGCGTTGGGGACAACGGACAAACGAACACCGGGGAGCTGTTTTTT. Translating it yields CSVGDNGQTNTGELFF. The chain carries TRBV29-1 and TRBJ2-2, with D tentatively TRBD1 (6 bases). Germline loops: CDR1 SQVTM, CDR2 ANQGSEA. V was cut by 4 bases and J by 0 bases, with 15 bases left in between. This CDR3 has 16 residues.

Here the CDR3 DNA reads TGTGCCAGCAGCAGACGACAGGCGCCCTATGGCTACACCTTC. It yields the protein CASSRRQAPYGYTF. The chain couples TRBV14 to TRBJ1-2, with a tentative D call TRBD1 (6 bases). CDR1 and CDR2 (germline): SGHDN, FVKESK. V was clipped by 5 bases and J by 4 bases, with 14 bases between them. This CDR3 spans 14 amino acids. Complete variable domain (other parts from reference TRBV14 and TRBJ1-2): EAGVTQFPSHSVIEKGQTVTLRCDPISGHDNLYWYRRVMGKEIKFLLHFVKESKQDESGMPNNRFLAERTGGTYSTLKVQPAELEDSGVYFCASSRRQAPYGYTFGSGTRLTVV.

V is TRBV15 and J is TRBJ2-3; 7 positions match TRBD1. With V trimmed by 3 bases and J by 0 bases, 3 bases remained unmatched. Per germline, CDR1 LNHNV and CDR2 YYDKDF (reference sequence). The CDR3 spans 15 residues. The CDR3 coding sequence is TGTGCCACCAGCAGTGGGGGACAGAGCACAGATACGCAGTATTTT. This gives the protein CATSSGGQSTDTQYF.